This T cell receptor beta chain was obtained from a study of blood T cell repertoires in COVID-19. The wider study: The United States, Italy and Spain supplied acute and convalescent COVID-19 samples. PBMCs, B-cell-depleted T cells, or T cells provided the cDNA or gDNA that made up the material.

Germline lookup yields CDR1 MDHEN and CDR2 SYDVKM. The CDR3 is 16 amino acids. The V gene lost 4 bases and the J gene lost 8 bases, with 23 bases spanning the gap. Original processing methods: Estimated nucleated cell counts came from reference gene primer amplification. Sequencing used immunoSEQ multiplex PCR; TCRdb keeps in-frame clones, though not all of them. That table gives V, J and clone size, and the DNA gave D and trimming. The table has roughly 200,000 clones, about 86% seen once. The genes are TRBV28 and TRBJ1-2, with a tentative D call TRBD1 (5 bases). The sequenced sample consisted of peripheral blood. The origin of this receptor is a man aged 45-65 years with active or convalescent COVID-19. The CDR3 DNA reads as TGTGCCAGCAGTTCCGCACCCGGGCAATTAAAGGGGGGCTACACCTTC. As protein: CASSSAPGQLKGGYTF.